The 22 T cell receptor beta chains below come from one sample, sequenced in a study of OX40 agonist ivuxolimab in advanced cancers. Data came from immunoSEQ multiplex PCR; TCRdb stores just in-frame clones and leaves some out. The table records approximately 62,000 clones, 88% of them present only once. The sample was CD4+ or CD8+ T cells sorted from blood, taken in a trial of the OX40 agonist ivuxolimab. These receptors all stem from an adult with an advanced solid tumor such as melanoma, head and neck, liver or kidney cancer.

This clone was seen more than once but under ten times. The chain joins TRBV30 to TRBJ1-5; D might be TRBD1 (5 bases). The germline V and J ends were trimmed by 4 bases and 6 bases, with 13 bases remaining between them. This CDR3 spans 13 amino acids. Germline-derived CDR1 and CDR2 are GTSNPN and SVGIG (reference sequence). The CDR3, as DNA: TGTGCCTGGACCGTACAGGAAGGTCAGCCCCAGCATTTT. Its translation is CAWTVQEGQPQHF. Filled out from reference TRBV30 and TRBJ1-5, the complete variable domain reads SQTIHQWPATLVQPVGSPLSLECTVEGTSNPNLYWYRQAAGRGLQLLFYSVGIGQISSEVPQNLSASRPQDRQFILSSKKLLLSDSGFYLCAWTVQEGQPQHFGDGTRLSIL.

V usage is TRBV27 and J usage is TRBJ1-4, with D unresolved. Germline CDR1 and CDR2: MNHEY and SMNVEV (reference sequence). The CDR3 extends over 16 amino acids. V was shortened by 5 bases and J by 4 bases, with 17 bases between the two germline ends. CDR3 DNA sequence: TGTGCCAGCAGTCGAACCGTCGACCTCCGTAATGAAAAACTGTTTTTT. This gives the protein CASSRTVDLRNEKLFF. The full variable domain, rest sourced from reference TRBV27 and TRBJ1-4, is EAQVTQNPRYLITVTGKKLTVTCSQNMNHEYMSWYRQDPGLGLRQIYYSMNVEVTDKGDVPEGYKVSRKEKRNFPLILESPSPNQTSLYFCASSRTVDLRNEKLFFGSGTQLSVL.

The chain joins TRBV7-8 to TRBJ2-1; a possible D gene is TRBD1 (6 bases). The CDR3 has 12 amino acids. The V end lost 5 bases, the J end lost 10 bases, and 12 bases lay between the germline ends. CDR1 is SGHVS, CDR2 FQNEAQ, per germline. The CDR3 is CASSIATGEQFF. For the CDR3, the DNA is TGTGCCAGCAGCATCGCTACAGGGGAGCAGTTCTTC.

The rearrangement links TRBV27 to TRBJ2-7, with 7 bases that match TRBD1. The CDR3 sequence is 14 residues long. Looked up from germline, CDR1 is MNHEY and CDR2 is SMNVEV (reference sequence). The V and J ends lost 6 bases and 1 base, in that order; junction bases with no gene match: 6. DNA of the CDR3: TGTGCCAGCAGCCCCTTACAGGGGTCCTACGAGCAGTACTTC. Protein product: CASSPLQGSYEQYF.

The rearrangement links TRBV9 to TRBJ2-5, with TRBD1 matching 9 bases. Germline V CDR1 and CDR2: SGDLS, YYNGEE. V lost 0 bases and J lost 5; bases outside the gene matches: 2. The CDR3 contains 14 residues. This CDR3 is CASSVETGGETQYF. In DNA, the CDR3 is TGTGCCAGCAGCGTAGAGACAGGGGGGGAGACCCAGTACTTC.

The chain has TRBV7-3 and TRBJ2-7; 7 bases are a match to TRBD2. The CDR3 runs to 15 residues. CDR1 is SGHTA, CDR2 FQGTGA, per germline. Trimming at V came to 2 bases and at J to 6 bases, leaving 10 bases not matched to a gene. The CDR3 here is CASSLSGGGPGEQYF. CDR3 sequence (DNA): TGTGCCAGCAGCTTATCTGGGGGAGGGCCGGGCGAGCAGTACTTC.

This chain links TRBV6-5 with TRBJ2-5, with 8 bases matching TRBD2. Germline trimming cut 7 bases from V and 4 bases from J; bases unmatched to any gene: 5. CDR3 length: 13 amino acids. The germline V gene encodes CDR1 MNHEY and CDR2 SVGAGI. The chain's CDR3 is CASNLAGRETQYF. The CDR3 coding sequence is TGTGCCAGCAATTTAGCGGGACGAGAGACCCAGTACTTC.

This clone has just one count. V is TRBV6-5 and J is TRBJ1-3, with D maybe TRBD1 (6 bases). This CDR3 is 14 amino acids long. V gave up 6 bases and J gave up 4 bases, with 13 bases separating them. In germline, CDR1 is MNHEY, CDR2 SVGAGI. CDR3 coding DNA: TGTGCCAGCAGGCAACAGGGCCCCGGAAACACCATATATTTT. This sequence encodes CASRQQGPGNTIYF.

This sequence joins TRBV6-6 and TRBJ1-4; the D is unclear. This CDR3 has 15 amino acids. Germline V CDR1 and CDR2: MNHNY, SVGAGI (reference sequence). V lost 5 bases to trimming and J lost 4 bases, with 14 bases between them. CDR3 sequence: CASSGGRILNEKLFF. The CDR3 region has the DNA TGTGCCAGCAGTGGCGGACGGATCCTTAATGAAAAACTGTTTTTT.

The chain employs TRBV5-5 and TRBJ1-4; TRBD1 matches 8 bases. The J segment lost 0 bases and the V segment lost 3 bases, leaving 10 bases of the junction unmatched. Germline-derived CDR1 and CDR2 are SGHKS and YYEKEE (reference sequence). This CDR3 spans 18 amino acids. The CDR3 DNA reads TGTGCCAGCAGCTCAACTGGGACAGGAACTACAACTAATGAAAAACTGTTTTTT. Translated, it gives CASSSTGTGTTTNEKLFF. Full variable domain (remainder filled in from reference TRBV5-5 and TRBJ1-4): DAGVTQSPTHLIKTRGQQVTLRCSPISGHKSVSWYQQVLGQGPQFIFQYYEKEERGRGNFPDRFSARQFPNYSSELNVNALLLGDSALYLCASSSTGTGTTTNEKLFFGSGTQLSVL.

This clone was observed a single time. The chain employs TRBV5-4 and TRBJ2-1; 14 nucleotides agree with TRBD2. With V trimmed by 4 bases and J by 4 bases, 7 bases remained unmatched. The CDR3 runs 17 residues. Germline V gene lookup returns CDR1 SGHNT and CDR2 YYREEE (reference sequence). The CDR3 here is CASSPGLAGVSYNEQFF. The CDR3 region has the DNA TGTGCCAGCAGCCCGGGACTAGCGGGAGTTAGTTACAATGAGCAGTTCTTC. Based on the CDR3 plus reference TRBV5-4 and TRBJ2-1, the full variable domain is ETGVTQSPTHLIKTRGQQVTLRCSSQSGHNTVSWYQQALGQGPQFIFQYYREEENGRGNFPPRFSGLQFPNYSSELNVNALELDDSALYLCASSPGLAGVSYNEQFFGPGTRLTVL.

The chain has TRBV9 and TRBJ2-3; D tentatively reads TRBD1 or TRBD2 (5 bases each). CDR3 length: 14 residues. V lost 6 bases, J lost 2 bases, and 13 bases lay in between. Per germline, CDR1 SGDLS and CDR2 YYNGEE. CDR3 protein: CASTSMGDTDTQYF. The CDR3 DNA follows: TGTGCCAGCACCTCAATGGGGGACACAGATACGCAGTATTTT. Together with reference TRBV9 and TRBJ2-3, the CDR3 gives the full variable domain: DSGVTQTPKHLITATGQRVTLRCSPRSGDLSVYWYQQSLDQGLQFLIQYYNGEERAKGNILERFSAQQFPDLHSELNLSSLELGDSALYFCASTSMGDTDTQYFGPGTRLTVL.

This sequence joins TRBV7-2 and TRBJ1-5; the D gene is possibly TRBD1 (5 bases). V was cut by 5 bases and J by 6 bases, with 17 bases left in between. The CDR3 sequence is 15 residues long. Germline V CDR1 and CDR2: SGHTA, FQGNSA. The chain's CDR3 is CASSPSGVRGQPQHF. CDR3 DNA sequence: TGTGCCAGCAGCCCTTCGGGGGTCCGAGGTCAGCCCCAGCATTTT.

CDR3 coding DNA: TGTGCCAGCAACGGCGGAGGGCCCTGGAAGACCCAGTACTTC. Translated, it gives CASNGGGPWKTQYF. The chain employs TRBV11-2 and TRBJ2-5, with D perhaps TRBD2 (6 bases). Germline lookup yields CDR1 SGHAT and CDR2 FQNNGV. The CDR3 spans 14 residues. The V end was cut by 7 bases, the J end by 6 bases, with 18 bases between. Looking up the rest from reference TRBV11-2 and TRBJ2-5 gives the full variable domain: EAGVAQSPRYKIIEKRQSVAFWCNPISGHATLYWYQQILGQGPKLLIQFQNNGVVDDSQLPKDRFSAERLKGVDSTLKIQPAKLEDSAVYLCASNGGGPWKTQYFGPGTRLLVL.

The chain carries TRBV15 and TRBJ2-1; D is ambiguous. The germline CDR1 and CDR2 sequences are LNHNV and YYDKDF (reference sequence). V was trimmed by 2 bases and J by 4 bases, leaving 9 bases between them. The CDR3 has 14 amino acids. The CDR3 coding sequence is TGTGCCACCAGCAGATCTCTTGAGTACAATGAGCAGTTCTTC. The encoded protein is CATSRSLEYNEQFF.

This chain uses TRBV18 with TRBJ2-7, with TRBD1 as a possible D gene (6 bases). The V gene's germline CDR1 is KGHSH and CDR2 LQKENI. Between the trimmed V and J ends, which lost 2 bases and 6 bases, there was a span of 14 bases. The CDR3 contains 14 residues. In DNA, the CDR3 is TGTGCCAGCTCACCATTAGCAGGGGTGGGCGAGCAGTACTTC. This gives the protein CASSPLAGVGEQYF.

This clone was counted a single time. This chain links TRBV6-5 with TRBJ1-6; 7 bases match TRBD1. The CDR3 contains 14 residues. Germline V gene data show CDR1 as MNHEY and CDR2 as SVGAGI. Germline trimming cut 5 bases from V and 8 bases from J; bases unmatched to any gene: 6. CDR3 nucleotide sequence: TGTGCCAGCAGTCAACAGGGGTCAGATTCACCCCTCCACTTT. Residues: CASSQQGSDSPLHF.

The rearrangement links TRBV9 to TRBJ1-1; 8 bases are shared with TRBD1. The germline CDR1 and CDR2 sequences are SGDLS and YYNGEE. V shed 4 bases, J shed 3 bases, and the junction held 8 bases outside the gene matches. The CDR3 loop spans 15 amino acids. DNA for the CDR3: TGTGCCAGCAGCCCCCGACAGGGGAGAGACACTGAAGCTTTCTTT. Protein: CASSPRQGRDTEAFF. Filled out from reference TRBV9 and TRBJ1-1, the complete variable domain reads DSGVTQTPKHLITATGQRVTLRCSPRSGDLSVYWYQQSLDQGLQFLIQYYNGEERAKGNILERFSAQQFPDLHSELNLSSLELGDSALYFCASSPRQGRDTEAFFGQGTRLTVV.

The chain employs TRBV28 and TRBJ1-1; TRBD1 matches 7 bases. The germline CDR1 and CDR2 sequences are MDHEN and SYDVKM. The length of the CDR3 is 16 residues. Losses at the gene ends were 1 base for V and 4 bases for J; bases not matched to a gene: 9. CDR3 region: CASSLLESNRGTEAFF. CDR3 DNA sequence: TGTGCCAGCAGTTTATTAGAGTCGAACAGGGGCACTGAAGCTTTCTTT.

This clone has a handful of counts. This chain uses TRBV7-9 with TRBJ2-5; 10 bases fit TRBD2. Trimming took 5 bases from V and 4 from J; bases not matched to a gene: 7. The germline gives CDR1 SEHNR, CDR2 FQNEAQ (reference sequence). The CDR3 has 15 amino acids. As DNA, the CDR3 is TGTGCCAGCAGCAACGTAGCGGGAGGAGTAGAGACCCAGTACTTC. Translation gives CASSNVAGGVETQYF.

The V and J genes are TRBV19 and TRBJ1-2; weak D call: TRBD1 (6 bases). Deletions cut 0 bases from V and 4 bases from J, with 24 bases between. There are 19 residues in the CDR3. Germline CDR1 is LNHDA and CDR2 is SQIVND (reference sequence). Here the CDR3 DNA reads TGTGCCAGTAGTATAGATCCGCGCCGACAGGCTCGCATGTCCTATGGCTACACCTTC. Translation gives CASSIDPRRQARMSYGYTF. Full variable domain (remainder filled in from reference TRBV19 and TRBJ1-2): DGGITQSPKYLFRKEGQNVTLSCEQNLNHDAMYWYRQDPGQGLRLIYYSQIVNDFQKGDIAEGYSVSREKKESFPLTVTSAQKNPTAFYLCASSIDPRRQARMSYGYTFGSGTRLTVV.

The chain couples TRBV7-9 to TRBJ1-1; TRBD1 matches at 11 bases. With V trimmed by 5 bases and J by 2 bases, 1 base remained unmatched. In germline, CDR1 is SEHNR, CDR2 FQNEAQ (reference sequence). The CDR3 covers 14 residues. CDR3 nucleotide sequence: TGTGCCAGCAGCGGACAGGGGGCTAACACTGAAGCTTTCTTT. Translated, it gives CASSGQGANTEAFF. Looking up the rest from reference TRBV7-9 and TRBJ1-1 gives the full variable domain: DTGVSQNPRHKITKRGQNVTFRCDPISEHNRLYWYRQTLGQGPEFLTYFQNEAQLEKSRLLSDRFSAERPKGSFSTLEIQRTEQGDSAMYLCASSGQGANTEAFFGQGTRLTVV.